In this sample, the clone carrying this TCR beta chain turned up many times. Its antigen is unknown. The CDR3 length is 13 residues. Trimming cost V 8 bases and J 1 base, with 11 bases left between them. Germline values: CDR1 LGHDT, CDR2 YNNKEL (reference sequence). Amplification of TCR alpha and beta CDR3 regions from RNA used iRepertoire nested multiplex PCR. Input was about 85-400 ng of tissue mRNA or PBMC total RNA. Via MiXCR, TCRdb re-called the multiplex PCR reads, giving one row per CDR3 protein. Of approximately 190,000 distinct CDR3 sequences listed, 32% are singletons. This record comes from a study of glioma-infiltrating T cells. Study observations and caveats: Tissue-blood divergence was below expectation in non-neoplastic patients, above in gliomas. Very few CDR3 sequences were shared between tissue and blood.

The origin of this receptor is a human donor with low-grade glioma or glioblastoma, undergoing nonglioma brain surgery, or in good health (not recorded which). The V gene is TRBV3-1, the J gene TRBJ1-1; no reliable D call. The sequencing input was glioma tissue, nonneoplastic brain tissue, or PBMCs (not recorded which). The CDR3: CASSERANTEAFF. CDR3 in DNA: TGTGCCAGCTCCGAGAGGGCGAACACTGAAGCTTTCTTT.